This T cell receptor (beta chain) derives from a study of cytomegalovirus exposure and HLA in healthy donors. Findings and limits, study-wide: Most observed TCR sequences were rare, whereas some public TCRs were detected in many donors. Reports showed the classifier diagnosing cytomegalovirus status with high specificity and sensitivity. On later analysis, the bulk of CMV-associated TCR beta chains appeared to be HLA-restricted. The authors considered a cluster of highly shared sequence variants likely to be a sequencing artifact.

PCR primers comprised 60 Vbeta and 13 Jbeta primers. Using immunoSEQ multiplex PCR, the repertoire was profiled, and TCRdb retains in-frame clones only, with some absent. Of about 85,000 clones in the sample, about four fifths were seen once. Comments on this clone: Its antigen remains unidentified.

With 3 bases clipped from V and 4 bases from J, the junction kept 11 bases outside the gene matches. The CDR3 covers 17 residues. The germline V gene encodes CDR1 LGHNT and CDR2 FRNRAP. The sequencing sample was made of PBMCs. The V gene is TRBV12-5, the J gene TRBJ1-1; 10 bases agree with TRBD1. The origin of this receptor is a man aged 45-60 years in good health and CMV-seropositive. CDR3 coding DNA: TGTGCTAGTGGTTTTGACCTAGGAGGGACAGGGGCCACTGAAGCTTTCTTT. This encodes CASGFDLGGTGATEAFF.